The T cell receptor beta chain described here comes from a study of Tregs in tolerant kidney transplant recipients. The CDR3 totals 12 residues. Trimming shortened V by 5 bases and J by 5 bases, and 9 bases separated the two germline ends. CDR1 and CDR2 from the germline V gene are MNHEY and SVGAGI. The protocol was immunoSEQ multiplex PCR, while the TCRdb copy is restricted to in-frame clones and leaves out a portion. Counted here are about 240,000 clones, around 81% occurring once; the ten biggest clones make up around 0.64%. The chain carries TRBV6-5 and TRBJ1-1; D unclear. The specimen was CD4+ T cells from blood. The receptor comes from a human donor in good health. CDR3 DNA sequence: TGTGCCAGCAGTGCCCATGGAACTGAAGCTTTCTTT. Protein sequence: CASSAHGTEAFF.